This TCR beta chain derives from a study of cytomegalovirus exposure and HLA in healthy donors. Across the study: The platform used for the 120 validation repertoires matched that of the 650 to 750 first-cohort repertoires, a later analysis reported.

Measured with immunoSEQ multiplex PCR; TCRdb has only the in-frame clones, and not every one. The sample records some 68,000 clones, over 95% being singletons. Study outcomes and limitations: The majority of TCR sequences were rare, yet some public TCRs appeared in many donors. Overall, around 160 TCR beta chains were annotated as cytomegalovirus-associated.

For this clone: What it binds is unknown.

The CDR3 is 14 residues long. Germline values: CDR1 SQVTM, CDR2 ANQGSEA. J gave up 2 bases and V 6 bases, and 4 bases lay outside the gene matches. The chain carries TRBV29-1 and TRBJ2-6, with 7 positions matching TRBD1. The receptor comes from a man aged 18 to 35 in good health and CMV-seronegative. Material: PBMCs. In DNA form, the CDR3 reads TGCAGCGTCCAAGACAGGGCTGGGGCCAACGTCCTGACTTTC. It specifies CSVQDRAGANVLTF.